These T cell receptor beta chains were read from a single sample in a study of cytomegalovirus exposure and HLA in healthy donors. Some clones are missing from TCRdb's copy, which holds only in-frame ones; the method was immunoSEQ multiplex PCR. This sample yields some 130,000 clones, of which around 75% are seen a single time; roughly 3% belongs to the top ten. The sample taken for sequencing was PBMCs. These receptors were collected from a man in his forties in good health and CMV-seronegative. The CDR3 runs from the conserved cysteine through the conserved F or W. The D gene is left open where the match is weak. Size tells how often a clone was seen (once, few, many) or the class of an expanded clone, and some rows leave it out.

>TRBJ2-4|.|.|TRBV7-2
TGTGCCAGCAGCTTAGCTGCAGAAAACATTCAGTACTTC
CASSLAAENIQYF
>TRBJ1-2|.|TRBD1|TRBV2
TGTGCCAGTCGGACAGGGGACGGCTATGGCTACACCTTC
CASRTGDGYGYTF
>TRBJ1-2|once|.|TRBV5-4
TGTGCCAGCAGCTTTGTAAGCGGCGCGGGCTACACCTTC
CASSFVSGAGYTF
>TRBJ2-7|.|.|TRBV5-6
TGTGCCAGCAGGATCCGGGGGAGCGCCTACGAGCAGTACTTC
CASRIRGSAYEQYF
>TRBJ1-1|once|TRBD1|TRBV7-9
TGTGCCAGCAGCACCCCGGGACAGCTGAACACTGAAGCTTTCTTT
CASSTPGQLNTEAFF
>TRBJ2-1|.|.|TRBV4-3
TGCGCCAGCAGCCAAGGTAGGAGTGTAGCCTACAATGAGCAGTTCTTC
CASSQGRSVAYNEQFF
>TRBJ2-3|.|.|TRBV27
TGTGCCAGCAGTTTATCGTTCCCAAGCACAGATACGCAGTATTTT
CASSLSFPSTDTQYF
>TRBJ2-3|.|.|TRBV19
TGTGCCAGTAGTCTACAGACTAGGGGCACAGATACGCAGTATTTT
CASSLQTRGTDTQYF
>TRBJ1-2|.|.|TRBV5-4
TGTGCCAGCAGCTTGGTCGACAGACCGGAATGGGGCTACACCTTC
CASSLVDRPEWGYTF
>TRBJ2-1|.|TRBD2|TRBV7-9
TGTGCCAGCAGCCAAACCCGGACTAGCGGGAGGGCCGCCAATGAGCAGTTCTTC
CASSQTRTSGRAANEQFF
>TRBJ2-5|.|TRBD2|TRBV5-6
TGTGCCAGTCTTGCTTCCGGGGGGGGAGAGACCCAGTACTTC
CASLASGGGETQYF
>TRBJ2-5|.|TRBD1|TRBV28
TGTGCCAGCAGTACGACCGGACAGGGGGAAGAGACCCAGTACTTC
CASSTTGQGEETQYF
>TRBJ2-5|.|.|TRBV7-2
TGTGCCAGCAGCTTCGCCCGGGAAGAGACCCAGTACTTC
CASSFAREETQYF
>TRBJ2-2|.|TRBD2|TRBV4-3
TGCGCCAGCAGCCAAGGGGCTAGCGGGGGGGCGTACACCGGGGAGCTGTTTTTT
CASSQGASGGAYTGELFF
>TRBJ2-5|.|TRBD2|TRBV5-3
TGTGCCAGTAGCGGGGAGGGCCAAGAGACCCAGTACTTC
CASSGEGQETQYF
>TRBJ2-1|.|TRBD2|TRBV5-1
TGCGCCAGCAGGGTCACTAGCGGGAGCTCCTACAATGAGCAGTTCTTC
CASRVTSGSSYNEQFF
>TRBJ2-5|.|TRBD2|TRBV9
TGTGCCAGCAGCGTTGGGGCCGGGGGGGAGACCCAGTACTTC
CASSVGAGGETQYF
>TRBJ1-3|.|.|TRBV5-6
TGTGCCAGCAGCTTCACGTTCTCGCCCGAGAACACCATATATTTT
CASSFTFSPENTIYF
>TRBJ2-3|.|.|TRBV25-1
TGTGCCAGCAGTCGGGGAGATCCTAGCACAGATACGCAGTATTTT
CASSRGDPSTDTQYF
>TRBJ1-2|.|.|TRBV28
TGTGCCAGCAGTTTATCCGCTAACTATGGCTACACCTTC
CASSLSANYGYTF
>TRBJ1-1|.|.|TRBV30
TGTGCCTGGACTCGTGACTACACTGAAGCTTTCTTT
CAWTRDYTEAFF
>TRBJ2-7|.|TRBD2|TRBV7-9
TGTGCCAGCACCCGGGAGGCCGGAGAGCAGTACTTC
CASTREAGEQYF
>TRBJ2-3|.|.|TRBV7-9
TGTGCCAGCAGCTTAGGAGCGGCGGGCCCCCTCACAGATACGCAGTATTTT
CASSLGAAGPLTDTQYF
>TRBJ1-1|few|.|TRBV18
TGTGCCAGCTCACCACTCCTCGTATCGGGAGACACTGAAGCTTTCTTT
CASSPLLVSGDTEAFF
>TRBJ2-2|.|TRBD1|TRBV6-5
TGTGCCAGCAGAACTGGACAGGTCAACACCGGGGAGCTGTTTTTT
CASRTGQVNTGELFF
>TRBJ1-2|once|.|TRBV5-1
TGCGCCAGCAGCTTGGCAGGGGAACGGGACTATGGCTACACCTTC
CASSLAGERDYGYTF
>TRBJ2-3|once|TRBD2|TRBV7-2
TGTGCCAGCAGCCCCCCGGGGGGAAGCACAGATACGCAGTATTTT
CASSPPGGSTDTQYF
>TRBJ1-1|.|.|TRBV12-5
TGTGCTAGTTCCTTACAGGGCGACACTGAAGCTTTCTTT
CASSLQGDTEAFF
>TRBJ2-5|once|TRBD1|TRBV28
TGTGCCAGCAGGCCGCCGGGACAGGGATTCTTGCGAGAGACCCAGTACTTC
CASRPPGQGFLRETQYF
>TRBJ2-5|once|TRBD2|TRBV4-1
TGCGCCAGCAGCCTCCTAACTAGCGGGGGGGACTTTGGGACCCAGTACTTC
CASSLLTSGGDFGTQYF
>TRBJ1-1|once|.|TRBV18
TGTGCCAGCTCACGCGGGACGGACACTGAAGCTTTCTTT
CASSRGTDTEAFF
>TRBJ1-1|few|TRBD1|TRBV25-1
TGTGCCAGCAGTGCAATGACAGGGCCATCGAACACTGAAGCTTTCTTT
CASSAMTGPSNTEAFF
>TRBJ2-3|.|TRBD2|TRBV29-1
TGCAGCGTTGGGAACGGGGCGGGGGAGATCACAGATACGCAGTATTTT
CSVGNGAGEITDTQYF
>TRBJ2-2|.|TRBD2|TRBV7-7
TGTGCCAGCAGCTTCGGCGGGGGGGCGAACACCGGGGAGCTGTTTTTT
CASSFGGGANTGELFF
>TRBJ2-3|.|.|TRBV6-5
TGTGCCAGCAGTCCTACCGCAGATACGCAGTATTTT
CASSPTADTQYF
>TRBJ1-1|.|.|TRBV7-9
TGTGCCAGCAGCTTAGGCGCAGGTACGAGCACTGAAGCTTTCTTT
CASSLGAGTSTEAFF
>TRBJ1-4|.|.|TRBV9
TGTGCCAGCAGCGTAGGGGGGCCAACTAATGAAAAACTGTTTTTT
CASSVGGPTNEKLFF
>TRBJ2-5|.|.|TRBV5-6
TGTGCCAGCAGCTGGGGGAGGCGGACCCAGTACTTC
CASSWGRRTQYF
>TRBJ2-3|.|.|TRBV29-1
TGCAGCGTTGGGTCAGAGGGAGATACGCAGTATTTT
CSVGSEGDTQYF
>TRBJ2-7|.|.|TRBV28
TGTGCCAGCAGTTTAACGGGACACCCCTACGAGCAGTACTTC
CASSLTGHPYEQYF
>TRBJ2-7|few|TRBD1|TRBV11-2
TGTGCCAGCAGCCCGGGACAGGTCTCCTACGAGCAGTACTTC
CASSPGQVSYEQYF
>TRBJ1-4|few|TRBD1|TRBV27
TGTGCCAGCAGGACAGGGGGCTTGACTAATGAAAAACTGTTTTTT
CASRTGGLTNEKLFF
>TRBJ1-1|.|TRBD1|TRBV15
TGTGCCACCAGCAGAGAGAGTTCAGGACAGGTTGGGTTGGACACTGAAGCTTTCTTT
CATSRESSGQVGLDTEAFF
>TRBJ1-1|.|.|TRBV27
TGTGCCAGCAGGAGGGAAGGTACTGAAGCTTTCTTT
CASRREGTEAFF
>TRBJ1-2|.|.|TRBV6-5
TGTGCCGCTGGGGCAGGGGTCTATGGCTACACCTTC
CAAGAGVYGYTF
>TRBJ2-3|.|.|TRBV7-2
TGTGCCAGCAGCTTAATGGCTAGCGACCATACGCAGTATTTT
CASSLMASDHTQYF
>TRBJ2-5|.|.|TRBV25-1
TGTGCCAGCAGCTTAGGTGCGAGGCCGGAGACCCAGTACTTC
CASSLGARPETQYF
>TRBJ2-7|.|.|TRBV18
TGTGCCAGCTCCCGCGGGACTTCCTACGAGCAGTACTTC
CASSRGTSYEQYF
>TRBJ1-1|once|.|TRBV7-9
TGTGCCGGGGCGGCCAGGCTGAACACTGAAGCTTTCTTT
CAGAARLNTEAFF
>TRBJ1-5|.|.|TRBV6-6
TGTGCCAGCACCGCACGGGATCAGCCCCAGCATTTT
CASTARDQPQHF
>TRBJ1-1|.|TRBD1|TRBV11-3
TGTGCCAGCAGCCTACGGGACAGGGGGTACACTGAAGCTTTCTTT
CASSLRDRGYTEAFF
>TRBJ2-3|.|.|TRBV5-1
TGCGCCAGCAGCCCAACGGGGGCAGATACGCAGTATTTT
CASSPTGADTQYF